The 9 T cell receptor beta chains reported below all come from one sample, sequenced in a study of T-cell memory formation after mild COVID-19. One entry per CDR3 protein, called by TCRdb with MiXCR from the 5' RACE reads. The repertoire holds about 620,000 distinct CDR3 sequences, with roughly 18% as singletons. The sequencing input was PBMCs or a T cell subset sorted from them (not recorded which). These receptors were obtained from an adult woman who had mild COVID-19 (a few samples of this study predate the infection). Cell type and time point are not known.

The chain uses TRBV6-5 and TRBJ2-7; D is perhaps TRBD2 (6 bases). The germline V gene has CDR1 MNHEY and CDR2 SVGAGI. The CDR3 length is 15 residues. Trimming pared 0 bases from V and 3 bases from J, leaving 12 bases between. DNA of the CDR3: TGTGCCAGCAGTTACTCGACGCTAGCGATCTACGAGCAGTACTTC. This sequence encodes CASSYSTLAIYEQYF.

This clonotype was observed a handful of times. The gene calls are TRBV4-1 and TRBJ1-1, with 7 bases lining up with TRBD1. Germline CDR1 is MGHRA and CDR2 is YSYEKL. Unmatched junction bases numbered 14, after V lost 3 bases and J lost 10 bases. The CDR3 totals 15 residues. In nucleotides, the CDR3 is TGCGCCAGCAGCCACGGAGGACAGGATGGGGGGGTAGCTTTCTTT. Translation: CASSHGGQDGGVAFF.

This clonotype was counted ten times or more. This chain joins TRBV4-2 and TRBJ2-5; D is undetermined. V lost 5 bases, J lost 3 bases, and 4 bases lay in between. This CDR3 comprises 11 residues. Per the germline V gene, CDR1 is LGHNA and CDR2 is YNFKEQ. The CDR3 loop reads CASSREETQYF. As DNA, the CDR3 is TGTGCCAGCAGCAGAGAAGAGACCCAGTACTTC.

This rearrangement joins TRBV5-4 to TRBJ1-2, with D perhaps TRBD1 (5 bases). The CDR3 has 15 residues. With 3 bases removed from V and 6 bases from J, the gap between germline ends came to 18 bases. Germline values: CDR1 SGHNT, CDR2 YYREEE (reference sequence). The CDR3 loop reads CASSSPLEGVDGYTF. Here the CDR3 DNA reads TGTGCCAGCAGCTCCCCTTTGGAAGGGGTTGATGGCTACACCTTC. The variable domain in full, completed from reference TRBV5-4 and TRBJ1-2, reads ETGVTQSPTHLIKTRGQQVTLRCSSQSGHNTVSWYQQALGQGPQFIFQYYREEENGRGNFPPRFSGLQFPNYSSELNVNALELDDSALYLCASSSPLEGVDGYTFGSGTRLTVV.

The chain has TRBV12-3 or TRBV12-4 and TRBJ1-2, with 9 bases that match TRBD1. V shed 1 base, J shed 3 bases, and the junction held 3 bases outside the gene matches. The length of the CDR3 is 15 residues. The CDR3 here is CASSLGGQGHYGYTF. In DNA, the CDR3 is TGTGCCAGCAGTTTAGGGGGACAGGGACACTATGGCTACACCTTC.

The rearrangement joins TRBV20-1 to TRBJ1-5; TRBD1 matches at 9 bases. The CDR3 has 13 residues. J lost 7 bases, V lost 6 bases, and 7 bases had no gene match. CDR1 DFQATT and CDR2 SNEGSKA come from the germline V gene (reference sequence). The CDR3 coding sequence is TGCAGTGCCAGACAGGGGGTCGGGCAGCCCCAGCATTTT. Translation: CSARQGVGQPQHF.

V gene TRBV24-1 combines with J gene TRBJ2-5; D is possibly TRBD1 (6 bases). Germline-derived CDR1 and CDR2 are KGHDR and SFDVKD. This CDR3 is built from 13 residues. V was clipped by 11 bases and J by 5 bases, with 17 bases between them. This CDR3 is CAISQGPLETQYF. The CDR3 bases are TGTGCCATATCACAGGGTCCCCTGGAGACCCAGTACTTC.

This rearrangement joins TRBV5-6 to TRBJ1-6, with 8 bases aligning to TRBD1. Germline V CDR1 and CDR2: SGHDT, YYEEEE. Losses at the gene ends were 4 bases for V and 7 bases for J; bases not matched to a gene: 7. CDR3 length: 15 amino acids. CDR3 DNA: TGTGCCAGCAGCCCTACGGACAGGGACAATTCACCCCTCCACTTT. Its translation: CASSPTDRDNSPLHF.

This chain connects TRBV13 to TRBJ2-5; 8 nucleotides match TRBD2. The germline V gene has CDR1 PRHDT and CDR2 FYEKMQ (reference sequence). CDR3 length: 15 residues. Trimming took 8 bases from V and 1 from J; bases not matched to a gene: 9. The CDR3: CASARKREGQETQYF. In DNA form, the CDR3 reads TGTGCCAGCGCGAGGAAACGGGAGGGCCAAGAGACCCAGTACTTC.